Below, 23 T cell receptor beta chains from the same sample are listed, as sequenced in a study of PD-L1 blockade in urothelial cancer. Data came from immunoSEQ multiplex PCR; TCRdb stores just in-frame clones and leaves some out. The data hold tens of thousands of clones, with roughly 82% observed a single time. Specimen: PBMCs, collected around atezolizumab (anti-PD-L1) treatment. The source is a man in his sixties or seventies with urothelial cancer.

This clone has only one observation. This rearrangement joins TRBV7-6 to TRBJ2-1, with D possibly being TRBD2 (5 bases). CDR3 length: 12 amino acids. Germline V gene data show CDR1 as SGHVS and CDR2 as FNYEAQ. V lost 1 base, J lost 8 bases, and 6 bases lay in between. The CDR3 DNA sequence: TGTGCCAGCAGCTTAGGGACTCATGAGCAGTTCTTC. As protein: CASSLGTHEQFF.

The J gene is TRBJ1-1, the V gene TRBV19, with a tentative D call TRBD1 (6 bases). CDR1 LNHDA and CDR2 SQIVND come from the germline V gene (reference sequence). V was pared by 3 bases and J by 4 bases, with 9 bases between. The CDR3 contains 13 residues. The CDR3 DNA is TGTGCCAGTAGTATGCTCAGGGGCACTGAAGCTTTCTTT. Encoded protein: CASSMLRGTEAFF.

This clone has only a few counts. The chain uses TRBV19 and TRBJ1-5; no definite D call. V was clipped by 7 bases and J by 2 bases, with 18 bases between them. Germline lookup yields CDR1 LNHDA and CDR2 SQIVND (reference sequence). There are 16 residues in the CDR3. The CDR3 coding sequence is TGTGCCAGTAAGGATATTGGGCAAGCGGGCAATCAGCCCCAGCATTTT. Translation gives CASKDIGQAGNQPQHF.

J is TRBJ2-1 and V is TRBV9; TRBD2 is a possible D gene (5 bases). The CDR3 has 15 amino acids. Germline assignment: CDR1 SGDLS and CDR2 YYNGEE. Trimming pared 3 bases from V and 4 bases from J, leaving 14 bases between. CDR3 in amino acids: CASSGYSEIYNEQFF. In DNA form, the CDR3 reads TGTGCCAGCAGCGGCTATAGCGAGATATACAATGAGCAGTTCTTC.

The chain uses TRBV5-8 and TRBJ1-5, with 7 nucleotides matching TRBD1. The trim removed 4 bases at V and 3 bases at J, leaving 4 bases unmatched. There are 14 residues in the CDR3. CDR1 and CDR2 from the germline V gene are SGHTS and YDEGEE. The CDR3 sequence: CASSRGQANQPQHF. The DNA for the CDR3 is TGTGCCAGCAGCCGAGGACAGGCCAATCAGCCCCAGCATTTT.

This clone came up once. This sequence joins TRBV7-9 and TRBJ2-3; 9 bases map to TRBD2. V dropped 6 bases and J dropped 4; count of bases not matched to a gene: 11. Germline V gene sequence: CDR1 SEHNR, CDR2 FQNEAQ (reference sequence). CDR3 size: 16 residues. The CDR3 nucleotides read TGTGCCAGCAGACCCCTAGCGGGAATCAACCCAGATACGCAGTATTTT. It encodes CASRPLAGINPDTQYF. The full variable domain, in which reference TRBV7-9 and TRBJ2-3 provide the parts outside the CDR3, is DTGVSQNPRHKITKRGQNVTFRCDPISEHNRLYWYRQTLGQGPEFLTYFQNEAQLEKSRLLSDRFSAERPKGSFSTLEIQRTEQGDSAMYLCASRPLAGINPDTQYFGPGTRLTVL.

This chain joins TRBV5-4 and TRBJ2-7; D unclear. This CDR3 is built from 14 residues. V lost 4 bases to trimming and J lost 5 bases, with 16 bases between them. Germline V gene sequence: CDR1 SGHNT, CDR2 YYREEE (reference sequence). The CDR3 spells CASSPTGGRNEQYF. DNA for the CDR3: TGTGCCAGCAGCCCGACTGGCGGTAGGAACGAGCAGTACTTC.

The gene calls are TRBV7-2 and TRBJ2-3, with D perhaps matching TRBD2 (6 bases). This CDR3 contains 15 residues. The V gene lost 4 bases and the J gene lost 4 bases, with 15 bases spanning the gap. The germline V gene has CDR1 SGHTA and CDR2 FQGNSA. The CDR3 reads CASSYSPVAADTQYF. The CDR3 DNA sequence: TGTGCCAGCAGCTATTCCCCCGTAGCGGCAGATACGCAGTATTTT.

The V gene is TRBV5-1, the J gene TRBJ2-7; 7 nucleotides agree with TRBD1. J lost 6 bases, V lost 0 bases, and 9 bases had no gene match. In germline, CDR1 is SGHRS, CDR2 YFSETQ. The CDR3 consists of 15 residues. DNA for the CDR3: TGCGCCAGCAGCTTGGAAGTGACAGGGAAGTTCGAGCAGTACTTC. It yields the protein CASSLEVTGKFEQYF.

This chain joins TRBV28 and TRBJ1-1, with a tentative D call TRBD1 (5 bases). Germline CDR1 and CDR2: MDHEN and SYDVKM. Deletions cut 4 bases from V and 8 bases from J, with 8 bases between. CDR3 size: 11 residues. The CDR3 region has the DNA TGTGCCAGCAGTTCAGGGTTCGAAGCTTTCTTT. Translating it yields CASSSGFEAFF.

CDR3 DNA sequence: TGTGCCAGCACGGGACACGGGACAGCGAGCGAAAAACTGTTTTTT. Amino acid sequence: CASTGHGTASEKLFF. This sequence joins TRBV6-6 and TRBJ1-4; TRBD1 matches 7 bases. Germline trimming cut 7 bases from V and 8 bases from J; bases unmatched to any gene: 13. The V gene's germline CDR1 is MNHNY and CDR2 SVGAGI (reference sequence). The CDR3 is 15 residues long.

V is TRBV6-1 and J is TRBJ2-1; 11 bases are a match to TRBD1. The ends lost 2 bases at V and 9 bases at J; junction bases unmatched: 12. Germline V gene lookup returns CDR1 MNHNS and CDR2 SASEGT. The CDR3 sequence is 17 residues long. The CDR3 loop is CASSERTGGSWGSEQFF. CDR3 coding DNA: TGTGCCAGCAGTGAACGGACAGGGGGCTCTTGGGGGAGTGAGCAGTTCTTC.

This clone has just a few counts. The chain couples TRBV19 to TRBJ2-7; maybe TRBD2 (6 bases). The CDR3 extends over 17 amino acids. Trimming took 0 bases from V and 3 from J, leaving 18 bases between them. CDR1 and CDR2 (germline): LNHDA, SQIVND (reference sequence). The CDR3 spells CASSIDYYGAAGYEQYF. The CDR3 DNA reads TGTGCCAGTAGTATAGACTATTATGGTGCAGCGGGCTACGAGCAGTACTTC.

The chain recombines TRBV15 with TRBJ1-1, with a possible D match to TRBD1 (5 bases). The germline V and J ends were trimmed by 0 bases and 5 bases, with 10 bases remaining between them. The CDR3 length is 14 residues. Germline V gives CDR1 LNHNV, CDR2 YYDKDF (reference sequence). The DNA for the CDR3 is TGTGCCACCAGCAGAGAGAGGAGGGGAACTGAAGCTTTCTTT. Encoded protein: CATSRERRGTEAFF. Looking up the rest from reference TRBV15 and TRBJ1-1 gives the full variable domain: DAMVIQNPRYQVTQFGKPVTLSCSQTLNHNVMYWYQQKSSQAPKLLFHYYDKDFNNEADTPDNFQSRRPNTSFCFLDIRSPGLGDTAMYLCATSRERRGTEAFFGQGTRLTVV.

The rearrangement joins TRBV5-1 to TRBJ2-5, with TRBD1 as a possible D gene (7 bases). The CDR3 totals 14 residues. The germline V gene encodes CDR1 SGHRS and CDR2 YFSETQ. Trimming cost V 3 bases and J 1 base, with 10 bases left between them. This CDR3 is CASSSRGAQETQYF. CDR3 bases: TGCGCCAGCAGCTCCAGGGGGGCCCAAGAGACCCAGTACTTC.

CDR3 sequence: CASSEYRGEQYF. Here the CDR3 DNA reads TGTGCCAGCAGTGAATACCGGGGCGAGCAGTACTTC. The rearrangement joins TRBV25-1 to TRBJ2-7, with D tentatively TRBD2 (5 bases). The CDR3 sequence is 12 residues long. CDR1 and CDR2 from the germline V gene are MGHDK and SYGVNS. Trimming took off 0 bases at V and 6 bases at J, with 6 bases between the two ends.

In this sample, this clone turned up many times. The CDR3 here is CASSSRWGGTYEQYF. As DNA, the CDR3 is TGCGCCAGCAGCTCTCGATGGGGCGGAACCTACGAGCAGTACTTC. V gene TRBV5-1 combines with J gene TRBJ2-7; D possibly corresponds to TRBD1 (5 bases). Looked up from germline, CDR1 is SGHRS and CDR2 is YFSETQ. Trimming cost V 3 bases and J 2 bases, with 15 bases left between them. This CDR3 contains 15 residues.

The V gene is TRBV6-5, the J gene TRBJ2-7; 11 bases match TRBD2. The V segment lost 10 bases and the J segment 3 bases; nucleotides outside the gene matches: 8. The CDR3 runs to 14 residues. CDR1 MNHEY and CDR2 SVGAGI come from the germline V gene. CDR3 DNA: TGTGCCACCTACAGACTAGCGGGAAGCTACGAGCAGTACTTC. Encoded protein: CATYRLAGSYEQYF.

This chain connects TRBV6-5 to TRBJ1-4, with D uncertain. V was pared by 5 bases and J by 4 bases, with 8 bases between. Germline CDR1 MNHEY, CDR2 SVGAGI. The CDR3 contains 13 residues. In DNA, the CDR3 is TGTGCCAGCAGTAGCGGGATTAATGAAAAACTGTTTTTT. Translated, it gives CASSSGINEKLFF.

The chain links TRBV11-1 to TRBJ1-1, with 7 bases aligning to TRBD1. V lost 5 bases and J lost 3; bases outside the gene matches: 6. This CDR3 region has 14 residues. Germline lookup yields CDR1 SGHAT and CDR2 FQDESV (reference sequence). The CDR3 DNA reads as TGTGCCAGCAGCCTGACAGGGAGGTACACTGAAGCTTTCTTT. This encodes CASSLTGRYTEAFF.

The rearrangement links TRBV30 to TRBJ1-1; tentative D call: TRBD1 (6 bases). V lost 0 bases and J 5 bases, leaving 19 bases between the germline ends. From germline, CDR1 is GTSNPN and CDR2 SVGIG (reference sequence). This CDR3 region has 16 residues. The CDR3 region has the DNA TGTGCCTGGAGTGTAGGGTTGATAGGGGGGGGGACTGAAGCTTTCTTT. As protein: CAWSVGLIGGGTEAFF.

V and J are TRBV14 and TRBJ2-3, with 9 bases matching TRBD2. The CDR3 totals 14 residues. Germline trimming cut 6 bases from V and 7 bases from J; bases unmatched to any gene: 8. Per the germline V gene, CDR1 is SGHDN and CDR2 is FVKESK. CDR3 in DNA: TGTGCCAGCAGGCTGGGACTAGCTACTCATACGCAGTATTTT. Amino acids: CASRLGLATHTQYF.

In this sample, this clone turned up once. The gene calls are TRBV28 and TRBJ2-1; TRBD2 aligns across 11 bases. The V and J ends lost 2 bases and 7 bases, in that order; junction bases with no gene match: 10. Germline V gives CDR1 MDHEN, CDR2 SYDVKM. The CDR3 extends over 17 amino acids. The CDR3 protein is CASSLPLLAGENNEQFF. CDR3 sequence (DNA): TGTGCCAGCAGTTTACCCCTACTAGCGGGAGAAAATAATGAGCAGTTCTTC.